This T cell receptor beta chain is from a study of cytomegalovirus exposure and HLA in healthy donors. 60 Vbeta and 13 Jbeta primers were used in PCR. The table came from immunoSEQ multiplex PCR; TCRdb's copy has only in-frame clones and leaves some out. Of around 220,000 clones listed, approximately 80% were seen once; the top ten hold 1.2% to 1.5%. This TCR was recovered from a girl aged 10-17 years in good health and CMV-seronegative. Sample: PBMCs.

The CDR3 DNA reads as TGTGCCACCAGCAGAGCCGCTCCAGGCTACGAGCAGTACTTC. Translating gives CATSRAAPGYEQYF. This chain uses TRBV15 with TRBJ2-7; D is uncertain. In germline, CDR1 is LNHNV, CDR2 YYDKDF (reference sequence). The CDR3 extends over 14 amino acids. Trimming pared 1 base from V and 3 bases from J, leaving 10 bases between.